A single count supports the clone carrying this T cell receptor (beta chain). The sample comes from a study of T cell changes during pregnancy in multiple sclerosis. V was trimmed by 5 bases and J by 5 bases, leaving 22 bases between them. This CDR3 spans 17 amino acids. Per the germline V gene, CDR1 is SEHNR and CDR2 is FQNEAQ (reference sequence). Assay: immunoSEQ multiplex PCR; the TCRdb copy retains only in-frame clones and omits some. The sample shows some 80,000 clones, roughly 96% of them seen only once. This chain connects TRBV7-9 to TRBJ2-1, with a weak D call TRBD2 (5 bases). The source of this sequence is a female donor with multiple sclerosis, enrolled in a pregnancy study. Sequenced material: peripheral blood, taken in the second trimester of pregnancy. The CDR3 DNA follows: TGTGCCAGCAGCCCCGAAATGTGGCTAGCATCGGACAATGAGCAGTTCTTC. Protein product: CASSPEMWLASDNEQFF.